This T cell receptor beta chain was identified during a study of cytomegalovirus exposure and HLA in healthy donors. The PCR ran on 60 Vbeta and 13 Jbeta primers. Profiling relied on immunoSEQ multiplex PCR, and the TCRdb table lists in-frame clones only, not all of them. The sample records 130,000 or so clones, roughly four fifths being singletons. Looked up from germline, CDR1 is MDHEN and CDR2 is SYDVKM. With V trimmed by 6 bases and J by 2 bases, 10 bases remained unmatched. The CDR3 spans 17 residues. As for this clone: Its antigen is unidentified.

Study-level findings and limits: For most TCR beta V segments, an earlier analysis put the productive rate at about 90% or about 30% of the time. Other equally common chains were less clonally expanded than HLA-associated TCR beta chains, a later analysis showed.

The chain joins TRBV28 to TRBJ2-6, with 7 bases fitting TRBD1. The sequence derives from a female donor in good health and CMV-seronegative. The sequenced sample was PBMCs. CDR3 sequence: CASSPRQGYTGANVLTF. DNA for the CDR3: TGTGCCAGCAGCCCCAGACAGGGTTATACTGGGGCCAACGTCCTGACTTTC.